This entry describes one TCR beta chain. There are 15 residues in the CDR3. The J segment lost 5 bases and the V segment lost 2 bases, leaving 7 bases of the junction unmatched. Germline CDR1 is SGHDT and CDR2 is YYEEEE. In the study's own analysis: The authors estimated nucleated cell counts from reference gene primer amplification. Generated by immunoSEQ multiplex PCR, the TCRdb table keeps only in-frame clones and is missing some. V and J calls and clone size are as listed in that table; D and trimming were resolved from the DNA. The sample consists of tens of thousands of clones, roughly 82% of them appearing once. This specimen belongs to a study of blood T cell repertoires in COVID-19.

The V and J genes are TRBV5-6 and TRBJ2-7; 10 nucleotides line up with TRBD2. Sequenced sample: peripheral blood. The receptor was derived from a human donor in a cohort sampled during active COVID-19. The CDR3 DNA sequence: TGTGCCAGCAGCTTAGCGGGGGGGCCTCAGAACGAGCAGTACTTC. It yields the protein CASSLAGGPQNEQYF.